The T cell receptor beta chain under discussion was sequenced for a study of sequential checkpoint blockade in melanoma. Background on the study: After both sequences, patients received maintenance nivolumab.

Per germline, CDR1 MNHNY and CDR2 SVGAGI (reference sequence). Trimming cost V 5 bases and J 2 bases; bases outside gene matches: 5. The CDR3 consists of 15 residues. Sequencing used immunoSEQ multiplex PCR; TCRdb keeps in-frame clones, though not all of them. The sample yields over 15,000 clones, roughly 70% seen once. Treatment described: randomized to nivolumab then ipilimumab (arm A) or the reverse (arm B). The TCR was taken from a human donor with melanoma. This chain joins TRBV6-6 and TRBJ1-2; 10 positions agree with TRBD1. The sample in question was CD8+ T cells sorted from blood (inferred from file names), obtained from a patient given nivolumab and ipilimumab in sequence. CDR3: CASSPPDRGNYGYTF. The CDR3 nucleotides are TGTGCCAGCAGTCCCCCGGACAGGGGGAACTATGGCTACACCTTC.